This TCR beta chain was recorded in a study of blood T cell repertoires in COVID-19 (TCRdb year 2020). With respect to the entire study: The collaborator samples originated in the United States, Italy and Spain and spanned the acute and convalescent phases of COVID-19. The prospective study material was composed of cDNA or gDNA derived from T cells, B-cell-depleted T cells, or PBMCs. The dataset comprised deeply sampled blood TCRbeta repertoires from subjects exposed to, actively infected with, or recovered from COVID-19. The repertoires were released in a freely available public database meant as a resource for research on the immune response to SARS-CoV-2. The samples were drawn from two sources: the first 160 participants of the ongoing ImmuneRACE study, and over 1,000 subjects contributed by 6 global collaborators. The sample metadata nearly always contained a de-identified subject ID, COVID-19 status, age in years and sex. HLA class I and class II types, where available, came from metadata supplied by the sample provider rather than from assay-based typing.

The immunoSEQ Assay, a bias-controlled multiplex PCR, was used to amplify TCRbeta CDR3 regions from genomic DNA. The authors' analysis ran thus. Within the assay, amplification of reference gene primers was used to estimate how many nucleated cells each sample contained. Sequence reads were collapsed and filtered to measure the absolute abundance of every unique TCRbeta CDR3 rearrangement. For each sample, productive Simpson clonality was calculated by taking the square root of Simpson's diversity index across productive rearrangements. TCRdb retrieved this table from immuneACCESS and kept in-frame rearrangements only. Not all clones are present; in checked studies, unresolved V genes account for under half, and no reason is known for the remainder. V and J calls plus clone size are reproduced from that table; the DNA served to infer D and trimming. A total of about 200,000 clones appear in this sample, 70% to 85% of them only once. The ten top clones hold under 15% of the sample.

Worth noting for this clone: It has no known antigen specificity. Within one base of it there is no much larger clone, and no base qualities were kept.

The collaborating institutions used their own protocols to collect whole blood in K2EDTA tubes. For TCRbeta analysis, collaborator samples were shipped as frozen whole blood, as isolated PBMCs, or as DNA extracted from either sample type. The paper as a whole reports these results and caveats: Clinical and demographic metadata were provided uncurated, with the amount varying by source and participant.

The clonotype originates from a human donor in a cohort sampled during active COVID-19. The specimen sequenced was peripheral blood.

The DNA sequence reads TGTGCCAGCAGTTTTGGGGGCTCGGAAGGGGAGACCCAGTACTTC. This sequence encodes CASSFGGSEGETQYF. This chain joins TRBV28 to TRBJ2-5; matching of 6 bases hints at TRBD1 as the D gene. The germline V gene yields MDHEN for CDR1 and SYDVKM for CDR2. The CDR3 runs 15 residues from the cysteine to the phenylalanine. The DNA shown is the 45-base CDR3, in frame from base 1. Trimming removed 3 bases from V and 5 bases from J, leaving 16 bases between the germline ends.